This T cell receptor (beta chain) is from a study of T cells after yellow fever vaccination. Looking at the study overall: Those fractions that held only low numbers of cells were prepared using the SMART-Seq v4 Ultra Low Input RNA kit.

Ten or more counts support this clonotype. MiXCR, run by TCRdb on the 5' RACE reads, gives a single entry per CDR3 protein. The data hold about 30,000 distinct CDR3 sequences, with around 4.3% observed a single time. This TCR came from a man younger than 45 who received the YFV17D yellow fever vaccine. Source: CD8+ T cells sorted from PBMCs, taken 5 days after the yellow fever booster vaccination.

The CDR3 nucleotides read TGTGCCAGCCGGGACAGCCTGAACACTGAAGCTTTCTTT. This encodes CASRDSLNTEAFF. The chain uses TRBV12-3 or TRBV12-4 and TRBJ1-1; 7 positions agree with TRBD1. The CDR3 covers 13 residues. The V and J ends lost 8 bases and 0 bases, in that order; junction bases with no gene match: 3.